The 18 T cell receptor beta chains given below trace back to one sample, sequenced in a study of a mutant IDH1 vaccine in newly diagnosed glioma. Sequenced by immunoSEQ multiplex PCR; TCRdb stores in-frame clones only, minus some. The sample records roughly 130,000 clones, about four fifths being singletons. No cognate antigen is known for these TCRs. Time point: week 11, during vaccination. Every vaccine dose comprised 300 ug of mutant IDH1 20-mer peptide plus topical imiquimod. The input for sequencing was PBMCs, taken from a glioma patient whose treatment included an IDH1 peptide vaccine. These receptors originate from a man aged 40-49 years with glioma.

The chain is built from TRBV29-1 and TRBJ2-3, with a weak D call TRBD2 (6 bases). CDR1 SQVTM and CDR2 ANQGSEA come from the germline V gene. Trimming pared 0 bases from V and 3 bases from J, leaving 7 bases between. This CDR3 contains 13 residues. CDR3: CSVEDGGTDTQYF. As DNA, the CDR3 is TGCAGCGTTGAAGACGGAGGGACAGATACGCAGTATTTT.

J is TRBJ2-1 and V is TRBV5-1, with a tentative D call TRBD2 (5 bases). The CDR3 contains 17 residues. Trimming stripped 4 bases from V and 5 bases from J, with 22 bases between. CDR1 and CDR2 (germline): SGHRS, YFSETQ. This CDR3 is CASSPRLTREFHNEQFF. The CDR3 coding sequence is TGCGCCAGCAGCCCGCGCCTCACTAGAGAGTTCCACAATGAGCAGTTCTTC.

This clone was seen only a few times. This rearrangement joins TRBV5-5 to TRBJ2-1; D is perhaps TRBD1 (5 bases). The CDR3 sequence is 15 residues long. Per the germline V gene, CDR1 is SGHKS and CDR2 is YYEKEE (reference sequence). The ends were cut back, 3 bases at V and 3 bases at J, with 13 bases in the middle. The CDR3 sequence: CASSWFRVSYNEQFF. Written as DNA, the CDR3 is TGTGCCAGCAGCTGGTTCAGGGTAAGCTACAATGAGCAGTTCTTC.

This rearrangement joins TRBV6-4 to TRBJ2-7; D might be TRBD2 (6 bases). Germline V CDR1 and CDR2: MRHNA, SNTAGT. The CDR3 totals 13 residues. Trimming took 7 bases from V and 2 from J, leaving 12 bases between them. Written as DNA, the CDR3 is TGTGCCAGCAACGGGAGATTGCCCTACGAGCAGTACTTC. It translates to CASNGRLPYEQYF.

This rearrangement joins TRBV14 to TRBJ1-1; TRBD1 is a possible D gene (5 bases). The V end was cut by 5 bases, the J end by 4 bases, with 17 bases between. CDR1 is SGHDN and CDR2 is FVKESK in the germline V gene. The CDR3 loop spans 15 amino acids. In DNA form, the CDR3 reads TGTGCCAGCAGCACTGAACCGGACATCGGCACTGAAGCTTTCTTT. Amino acids: CASSTEPDIGTEAFF.

The CDR3 is CASSPPGGGRNQPQHF. The CDR3 nucleotides read TGTGCCAGCTCACCACCTGGAGGGGGACGCAATCAGCCCCAGCATTTT. This sequence joins TRBV18 and TRBJ1-5; tentative D call: TRBD1 (6 bases). The CDR3 consists of 16 residues. V dropped 0 bases and J dropped 2 bases, with 11 bases sitting between them. Germline V gene lookup returns CDR1 KGHSH and CDR2 LQKENI.

The chain carries TRBV30 and TRBJ2-6; D is ambiguous. CDR3 length: 16 amino acids. The germline V gene has CDR1 GTSNPN and CDR2 SVGIG (reference sequence). Trimming took off 2 bases at V and 1 base at J, with 12 bases between the two ends. The CDR3: CAWSPSRRSGANVLTF. The CDR3, as DNA: TGTGCCTGGAGTCCATCCCGACGTTCTGGGGCCAACGTCCTGACTTTC.

This chain links TRBV7-9 with TRBJ2-3, with D perhaps TRBD2 (6 bases). Germline V CDR1 and CDR2: SEHNR, FQNEAQ (reference sequence). V was pared by 1 base and J by 2 bases, with 10 bases between. This CDR3 is 15 amino acids long. Written as DNA, the CDR3 is TGTGCCAGCAGCTTAGTTCTAGCGAACACAGATACGCAGTATTTT. This encodes CASSLVLANTDTQYF.

The chain employs TRBV19 and TRBJ1-2, with TRBD1 matching 7 bases. CDR3 length: 18 residues. Germline V gives CDR1 LNHDA, CDR2 SQIVND (reference sequence). V shed 3 bases, J shed 2 bases, and the junction held 15 bases outside the gene matches. The CDR3 sequence: CASSIQKGANRVNYGYTF. The CDR3, as DNA: TGTGCCAGTAGTATCCAAAAGGGGGCAAACAGGGTAAACTATGGCTACACCTTC.

J is TRBJ1-3 and V is TRBV6-5; 7 bases map to TRBD1. The germline gives CDR1 MNHEY, CDR2 SVGAGI. The junction had 6 bases not matched to a gene; V was cut back by 4 bases and J by 0 bases. CDR3 length: 16 amino acids. As DNA, the CDR3 is TGTGCCAGCAGTTCGACCTGGACAGGCTCTGGAAACACCATATATTTT. It translates to CASSSTWTGSGNTIYF.

The chain carries TRBV7-8 and TRBJ1-1, with D maybe TRBD1 (6 bases). With 5 bases removed from V and 5 bases from J, the gap between germline ends came to 15 bases. This CDR3 comprises 14 residues. Germline V CDR1 and CDR2: SGHVS, FQNEAQ. CDR3 loop: CASSVQGGGTEAFF. The CDR3 region has the DNA TGTGCCAGCAGCGTACAGGGCGGAGGGACTGAAGCTTTCTTT.

This clone was recorded once. The chain has TRBV27 and TRBJ2-1; a possible D gene is TRBD2 (5 bases). Germline V lookup: CDR1 MNHEY, CDR2 SMNVEV (reference sequence). V was clipped by 2 bases and J by 3 bases, with 8 bases between them. The CDR3 consists of 14 residues. CDR3 protein: CASSLAGNYNEQFF. Written as DNA, the CDR3 is TGTGCCAGCAGTTTAGCCGGGAACTACAATGAGCAGTTCTTC.

V usage is TRBV11-3 and J usage is TRBJ2-7; possibly TRBD1 for D (6 bases). V was clipped by 6 bases and J by 0 bases, with 18 bases between them. Germline CDR1 and CDR2: SGHNT and YENEEA. This CDR3 spans 16 amino acids. CDR3 bases: TGTGCCAGCAGTTTGACGACAGGCCTATACTCCTACGAGCAGTACTTC. Translating gives CASSLTTGLYSYEQYF. The full variable domain, completed using reference TRBV11-3 and TRBJ2-7, is EAGVVQSPRYKIIEKKQPVAFWCNPISGHNTLYWYLQNLGQGPELLIRYENEEAVDDSQLPKDRFSAERLKGVDSTLKIQPAELGDSAVYLCASSLTTGLYSYEQYFGPGTRLTVT.

This clone has just one count. The gene calls are TRBV18 and TRBJ2-5; 10 bases map to TRBD1. This CDR3 is built from 15 residues. With V trimmed by 5 bases and J by 5 bases, 8 bases remained unmatched. CDR1 and CDR2 (germline): KGHSH, LQKENI. CDR3 DNA: TGTGCCAGCTCAGCTGACAGGGGGCCATTGGAGACCCAGTACTTC. It encodes CASSADRGPLETQYF.

V and J are TRBV30 and TRBJ2-3, with D possibly TRBD2 on 7 matching bases. The V gene lost 2 bases and the J gene lost 2 bases, with 20 bases spanning the gap. The CDR3 totals 17 residues. Germline lookup yields CDR1 GTSNPN and CDR2 SVGIG (reference sequence). CDR3 bases: TGTGCCTGGAGTAAAGGGGGTTTGGCGGGAGACACAGATACGCAGTATTTT. It translates to CAWSKGGLAGDTDTQYF.

This sequence joins TRBV6-1 and TRBJ1-5, with unresolved D. Trimming removed 3 bases from V and 0 bases from J, with 12 bases in between. The CDR3 spans 16 residues. Germline CDR1 and CDR2: MNHNS and SASEGT. The CDR3 DNA is TGTGCCAGCAGTGAGGAGGCCAGTTATAGCAATCAGCCCCAGCATTTT. Translating gives CASSEEASYSNQPQHF.

V and J are TRBV27 and TRBJ2-4, with 9 positions matching TRBD1. Germline-derived CDR1 and CDR2 are MNHEY and SMNVEV (reference sequence). The CDR3 loop spans 17 amino acids. Losses at the gene ends were 4 bases for V and 3 bases for J; bases not matched to a gene: 10. The CDR3 sequence: CASSSPGQGSYKNIQYF. DNA for the CDR3: TGTGCCAGCAGTTCCCCGGGACAGGGTTCCTACAAAAACATTCAGTACTTC.

The chain uses TRBV30 and TRBJ2-1; D is uncertain. Germline CDR1 and CDR2: GTSNPN and SVGIG (reference sequence). The CDR3 contains 12 residues. Trimming took 0 bases from V and 7 from J, leaving 7 bases between them. The CDR3 DNA reads as TGTGCCTGGAGTGTATCTGGAAATGAGCAGTTCTTC. It codes for CAWSVSGNEQFF.